This T cell receptor beta chain stems from a study of T cell responses to AZD1222 COVID-19 vaccine. Assay used: immunoSEQ multiplex PCR; TCRdb lists only in-frame clones, some missing. Here the sample spans some 150,000 clones, 70% to 90% being singletons. The sequencing here drew on peripheral blood, taken 28 days after the second dose of the MenACWY control vaccine. This clonotype was sampled from an adult who received the MenACWY meningococcal vaccine as a control.

The CDR3 DNA sequence: TGCAGTGCTAGTCTGGTAGCGTGGGAGACCCAGTACTTC. It codes for CSASLVAWETQYF. The J gene is TRBJ2-5, the V gene TRBV20-1, with D possibly TRBD2 on 5 matching bases. V was pared by 3 bases and J by 5 bases, with 13 bases between. In germline, CDR1 is DFQATT, CDR2 SNEGSKA (reference sequence). The CDR3 sequence is 13 residues long.